These 5 T cell receptor beta chains were sequenced from one sample in a study of blood T cell repertoires in COVID-19. Only in-frame clones appear in the TCRdb table, and some are missing; sequencing was by immunoSEQ multiplex PCR. The sample lists 36,000 or so clones, about nine tenths occurring once. Input material: peripheral blood. These receptors came from a human donor in a cohort sampled during active COVID-19.

The chain is built from TRBV7-2 and TRBJ2-5; possibly TRBD2 for D (6 bases). The CDR3 runs to 13 residues. Trimming left V 6 bases short and J 5 bases short, with 13 bases between. Germline V lookup: CDR1 SGHTA, CDR2 FQGNSA. The CDR3 DNA follows: TGTGCCAGCAGTCGGGAGCCGAAGGAGACCCAGTACTTC. It encodes CASSREPKETQYF.

DNA of the CDR3: TGTGCCAGCAGCTTGGATCTGGGACTCGAGCAGTACTTC. Encoded protein: CASSLDLGLEQYF. The rearrangement uses TRBV7-3 and TRBJ2-7; D may be TRBD2 (6 bases). CDR1 and CDR2 (germline): SGHTA, FQGTGA. The CDR3 consists of 13 residues. V gave up 3 bases and J gave up 6 bases, with 12 bases separating them.

This chain joins TRBV2 and TRBJ1-1; possibly TRBD1 for D (6 bases). Trimming left V 3 bases short and J 2 bases short, with 7 bases between. This CDR3 region has 13 residues. In germline, CDR1 is SNHLY, CDR2 FYNNEI. The CDR3 sequence is CASSEGTNTEAFF. CDR3 DNA sequence: TGTGCCAGCAGTGAGGGGACAAACACTGAAGCTTTCTTT.

The gene calls are TRBV5-1 and TRBJ1-3; D possibly corresponds to TRBD1 (5 bases). Trimming stripped 1 base from V and 0 bases from J, with 17 bases between. Germline values: CDR1 SGHRS, CDR2 YFSETQ. CDR3 length: 18 residues. The CDR3 DNA is TGCGCCAGCAGCTTGACGGGGGGAACAGAGACCTCTGGAAACACCATATATTTT. Its translation is CASSLTGGTETSGNTIYF.

V gene TRBV6-5 combines with J gene TRBJ2-1; a possible D gene is TRBD1 (6 bases). Germline values: CDR1 MNHEY, CDR2 SVGAGI. The CDR3 is 14 residues long. With 7 bases removed from V and 3 bases from J, the gap between germline ends came to 13 bases. In DNA, the CDR3 is TGTGCCAGCAAAGGGGGACCCCGCTACAATGAGCAGTTCTTC. Its protein product is CASKGGPRYNEQFF.